These T cell receptor beta chains were read from a single sample in a study of T cell responses to AZD1222 COVID-19 vaccine. Assay: immunoSEQ multiplex PCR; the TCRdb copy retains only in-frame clones and omits some. Of roughly 150,000 clones in the sample, approximately 94% were seen once. Sample: peripheral blood, taken on day 0 of AZD1222 vaccination. The receptors were sampled from an adult in good health. The CDR3 runs from the conserved cysteine through the conserved F or W. D genes are given only for firm matches. A clone size is listed for some rows: how often the clone was seen (once, few, many), or a class if it is expanded.

clone_size | j_call | v_call | d_call | cdr3_aa
once | TRBJ1-5 | TRBV7-9 | - | CASSFGPSNQPQHF
- | TRBJ2-3 | TRBV13 | - | CASSDTTKGTDTQYF
- | TRBJ1-1 | TRBV2 | TRBD1 | CASSLTGFNTEAFF
- | TRBJ1-2 | TRBV27 | - | CASSLRGENGYTF
- | TRBJ2-7 | TRBV6-5 | TRBD1 | CASSLWTGDTGEQYF
- | TRBJ2-2 | TRBV4-2 | - | CASSRTSPRLGAGELFF
once | TRBJ2-3 | TRBV7-8 | - | CASRGEAADTQYF
- | TRBJ1-2 | TRBV4-1 | - | CASTSGLGYTF
- | TRBJ1-1 | TRBV19 | - | CASSVKIPTEAFF
- | TRBJ1-5 | TRBV30 | TRBD1 | CAWSFGQESSPQHF
once | TRBJ2-7 | TRBV5-4 | - | CASSWGQPTDYEQYF
- | TRBJ1-3 | TRBV13 | - | CASSFVGNSGNTIYF
once | TRBJ1-1 | TRBV11-3 | - | CASSPGGVVNTEAFF
- | TRBJ1-5 | TRBV6-5 | TRBD1 | CASSRTGINQPQHF
- | TRBJ1-5 | TRBV7-2 | - | CASSSNRGQPQHF
once | TRBJ2-3 | TRBV7-3 | - | CASSLGAGTDTQYF
- | TRBJ2-7 | TRBV2 | TRBD2 | CASIFDPSGTYEQYF
once | TRBJ2-3 | TRBV9 | TRBD2 | CASSVGTSGTDTQYF
- | TRBJ1-5 | TRBV2 | - | CASRRFDRTQDPYSNQPQHF
- | TRBJ2-5 | TRBV5-8 | TRBD2 | CASSLGLAGAYQETQYF
- | TRBJ2-7 | TRBV27 | - | CASSYAGGYEQYF
- | TRBJ1-1 | TRBV30 | - | CAWTEMNTEAFF
- | TRBJ2-7 | TRBV2 | - | CASTSRTYEQYF